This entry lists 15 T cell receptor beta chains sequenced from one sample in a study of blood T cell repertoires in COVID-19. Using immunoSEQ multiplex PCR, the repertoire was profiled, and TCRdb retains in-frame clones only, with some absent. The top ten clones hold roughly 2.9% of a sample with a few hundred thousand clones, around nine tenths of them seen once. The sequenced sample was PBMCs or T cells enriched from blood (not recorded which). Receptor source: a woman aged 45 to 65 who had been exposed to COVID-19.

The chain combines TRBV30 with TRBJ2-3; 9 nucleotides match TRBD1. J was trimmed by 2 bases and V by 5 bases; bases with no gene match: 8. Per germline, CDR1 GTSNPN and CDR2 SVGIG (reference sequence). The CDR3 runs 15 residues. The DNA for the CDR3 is TGTGCCTGGGCACGCGGGGACAGGGACACAGATACGCAGTATTTT. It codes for CAWARGDRDTDTQYF. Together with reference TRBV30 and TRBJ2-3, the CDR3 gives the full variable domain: SQTIHQWPATLVQPVGSPLSLECTVEGTSNPNLYWYRQAAGRGLQLLFYSVGIGQISSEVPQNLSASRPQDRQFILSSKKLLLSDSGFYLCAWARGDRDTDTQYFGPGTRLTVL.

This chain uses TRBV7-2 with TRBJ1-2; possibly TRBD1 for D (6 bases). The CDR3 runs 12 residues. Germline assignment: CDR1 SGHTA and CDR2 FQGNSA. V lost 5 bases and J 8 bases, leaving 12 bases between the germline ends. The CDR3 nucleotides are TGTGCCAGCAGCGAATCACAGGGCGGCTACACCTTC. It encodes CASSESQGGYTF. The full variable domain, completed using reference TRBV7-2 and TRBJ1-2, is GAGVSQSPSNKVTEKGKDVELRCDPISGHTALYWYRQSLGQGLEFLIYFQGNSAPDKSGLPSDRFSAERTGGSVSTLTIQRTQQEDSAVYLCASSESQGGYTFGSGTRLTVV.

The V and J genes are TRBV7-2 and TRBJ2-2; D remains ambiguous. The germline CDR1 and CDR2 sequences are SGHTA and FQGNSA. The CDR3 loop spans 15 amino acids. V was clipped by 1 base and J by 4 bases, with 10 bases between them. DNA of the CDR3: TGTGCCAGCAGCTTAGGGGCGTTGGGCACCGGGGAGCTGTTTTTT. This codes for CASSLGALGTGELFF.

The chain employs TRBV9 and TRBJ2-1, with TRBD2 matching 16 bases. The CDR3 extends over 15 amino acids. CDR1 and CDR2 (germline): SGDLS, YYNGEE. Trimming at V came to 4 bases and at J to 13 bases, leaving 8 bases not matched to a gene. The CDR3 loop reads CASSLGTSGGAGQFF. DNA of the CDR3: TGTGCCAGCAGCCTCGGGACTAGCGGGGGGGCTGGTCAGTTCTTC.

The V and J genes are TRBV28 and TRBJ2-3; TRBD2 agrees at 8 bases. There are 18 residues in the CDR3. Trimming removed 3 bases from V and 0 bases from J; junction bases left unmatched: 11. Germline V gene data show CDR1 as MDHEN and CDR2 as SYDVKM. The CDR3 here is CASSLISGGVASTDTQYF. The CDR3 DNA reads TGTGCCAGCAGTTTGATCAGCGGGGGTGTTGCTAGCACAGATACGCAGTATTTT.

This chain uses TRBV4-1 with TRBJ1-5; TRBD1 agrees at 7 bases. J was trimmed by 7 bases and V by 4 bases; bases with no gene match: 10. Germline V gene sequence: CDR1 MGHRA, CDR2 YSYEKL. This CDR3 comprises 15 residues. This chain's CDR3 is CASSRVEGGGQPQHF. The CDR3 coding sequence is TGCGCCAGCAGCCGGGTCGAAGGGGGCGGACAGCCCCAGCATTTT.

CDR3 protein: CASSQLMFGLGSYEQYF. The CDR3 bases are TGTGCCAGCAGCCAATTAATGTTCGGCCTAGGCTCCTACGAGCAGTACTTC. The chain employs TRBV3-1 (or the pseudogene TRBV3-2) and TRBJ2-7; D ambiguous. This CDR3 has 17 amino acids. The germline V gene has CDR1 LGHDT and CDR2 YNNKEL (reference sequence). With 2 bases removed from V and 0 bases from J, the gap between germline ends came to 17 bases.

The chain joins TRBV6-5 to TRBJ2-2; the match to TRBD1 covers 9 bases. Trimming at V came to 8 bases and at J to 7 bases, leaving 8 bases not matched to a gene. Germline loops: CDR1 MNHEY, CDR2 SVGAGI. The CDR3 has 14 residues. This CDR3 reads CASDSGTGLGELFF. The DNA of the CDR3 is TGTGCCAGCGATTCCGGGACAGGGCTCGGGGAGCTGTTTTTT.

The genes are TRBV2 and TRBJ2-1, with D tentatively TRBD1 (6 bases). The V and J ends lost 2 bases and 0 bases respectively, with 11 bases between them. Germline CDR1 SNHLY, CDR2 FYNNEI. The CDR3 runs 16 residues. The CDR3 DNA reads TGTGCCAGCAGTGAAAGTCAGGGGAGCTCCTACAATGAGCAGTTCTTC. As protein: CASSESQGSSYNEQFF.

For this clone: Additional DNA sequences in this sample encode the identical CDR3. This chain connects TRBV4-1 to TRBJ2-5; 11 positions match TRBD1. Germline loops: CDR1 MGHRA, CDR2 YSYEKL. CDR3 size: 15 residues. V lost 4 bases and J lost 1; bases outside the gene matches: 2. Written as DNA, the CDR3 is TGCGCCAGCAGCCGAGGACAGGGGGCCCAAGAGACCCAGTACTTC. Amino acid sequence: CASSRGQGAQETQYF.

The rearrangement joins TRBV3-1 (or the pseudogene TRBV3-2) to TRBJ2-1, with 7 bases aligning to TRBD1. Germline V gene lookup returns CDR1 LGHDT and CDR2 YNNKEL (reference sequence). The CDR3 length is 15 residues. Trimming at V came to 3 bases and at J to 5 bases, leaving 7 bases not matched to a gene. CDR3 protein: CASSHRGLLNNEQFF. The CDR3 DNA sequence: TGTGCCAGCAGCCACAGGGGGTTGTTGAACAATGAGCAGTTCTTC.

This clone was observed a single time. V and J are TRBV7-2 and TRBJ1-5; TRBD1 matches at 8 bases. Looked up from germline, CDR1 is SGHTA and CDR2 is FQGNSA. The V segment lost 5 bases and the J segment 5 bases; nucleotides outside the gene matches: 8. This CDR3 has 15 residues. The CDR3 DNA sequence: TGTGCCAGCAGCGTAGGACAGGGTTTCCATCAGCCCCAGCATTTT. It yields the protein CASSVGQGFHQPQHF.

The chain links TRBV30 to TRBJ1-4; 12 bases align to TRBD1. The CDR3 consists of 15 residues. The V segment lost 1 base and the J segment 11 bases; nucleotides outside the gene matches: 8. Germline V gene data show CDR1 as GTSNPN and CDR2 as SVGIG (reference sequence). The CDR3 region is CAWSAVGTGGEKLFF. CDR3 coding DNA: TGTGCCTGGAGTGCAGTTGGGACAGGGGGCGAGAAACTGTTTTTT. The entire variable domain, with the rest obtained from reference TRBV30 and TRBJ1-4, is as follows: SQTIHQWPATLVQPVGSPLSLECTVEGTSNPNLYWYRQAAGRGLQLLFYSVGIGQISSEVPQNLSASRPQDRQFILSSKKLLLSDSGFYLCAWSAVGTGGEKLFFGSGTQLSVL.

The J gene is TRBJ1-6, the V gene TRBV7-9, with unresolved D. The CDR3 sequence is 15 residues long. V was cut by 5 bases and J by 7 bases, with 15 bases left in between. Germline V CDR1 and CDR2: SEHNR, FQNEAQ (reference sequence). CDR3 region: CASSPRGSGNSPLHF. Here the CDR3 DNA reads TGTGCCAGCAGCCCCAGAGGCTCGGGGAATTCACCCCTCCACTTT.

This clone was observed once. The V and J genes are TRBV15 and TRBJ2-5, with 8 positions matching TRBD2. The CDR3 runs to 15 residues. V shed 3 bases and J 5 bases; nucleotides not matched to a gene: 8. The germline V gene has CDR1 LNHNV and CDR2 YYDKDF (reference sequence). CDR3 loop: CATSSPPAGAETQYF. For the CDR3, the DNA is TGTGCCACCAGCAGCCCTCCAGCGGGGGCGGAGACCCAGTACTTC.